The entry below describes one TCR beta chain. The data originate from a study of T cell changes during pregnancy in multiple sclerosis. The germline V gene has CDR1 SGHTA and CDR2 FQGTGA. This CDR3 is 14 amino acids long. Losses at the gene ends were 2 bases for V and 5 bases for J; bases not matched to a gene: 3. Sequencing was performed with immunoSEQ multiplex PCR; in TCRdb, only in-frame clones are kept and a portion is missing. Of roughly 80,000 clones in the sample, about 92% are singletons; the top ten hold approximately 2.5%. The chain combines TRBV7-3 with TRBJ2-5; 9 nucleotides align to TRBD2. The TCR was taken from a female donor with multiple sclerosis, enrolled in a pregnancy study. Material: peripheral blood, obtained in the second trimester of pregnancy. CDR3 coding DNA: TGTGCCAGCAGCTTAGCGGGGGGGCCGGAGACCCAGTACTTC. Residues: CASSLAGGPETQYF.